This T cell receptor beta chain derives from a study of post-analysis software for immune sequencing data. General study points: A few TRBV segments were significantly more frequent in patients than in controls. TRBV5-6, TRBV5-1 and TRBV20-1 were among these segments.

Every TCR beta cDNA library bore unique molecular identifiers. MiXCR, run by TCRdb on the PCR reads, gives a single entry per CDR3 protein. The table includes about 180,000 distinct CDR3 sequences, 25% to 35% detected once. As regards this clonotype: Its cognate antigen is unknown.

V shed 1 base and J 3 bases; nucleotides not matched to a gene: 3. In germline, CDR1 is SGHTA, CDR2 FQGNSA. The CDR3 extends over 15 amino acids. The receptor's source is a girl aged 10-17 years with multiple sclerosis. Input material: blood. The V call is TRBV7-2, the J call TRBJ2-7, with 10 positions matching TRBD1. The CDR3 region has the DNA TGTGCCAGCAGCTTAGGAGGACAGGGGGGCTACGAGCAGTACTTC. As protein: CASSLGGQGGYEQYF.